One T cell receptor (beta chain) is described in this entry. This sample is drawn from a study of blood T cell repertoires in COVID-19. About the study: Donors in the United States, Italy and Spain gave samples during acute or convalescent COVID-19. The cDNA or gDNA used as material had been derived from T cells, B-cell-depleted T cells, or PBMCs.

Methods used by the authors: For nucleated cells, counts were estimated from reference gene primer amplification. Assay used: immunoSEQ multiplex PCR; TCRdb lists only in-frame clones, some missing. From that table come the V and J calls and clone size; the DNA was used to work out D and trimming. Counted here are 200,000 to 250,000 clones, 80% to 85% occurring once; the ten biggest clones make up 5.1%. The V end lost 0 bases, the J end lost 8 bases, and 13 bases lay between the germline ends. Germline CDR1 and CDR2: LGHNA and YSLEER. The CDR3 loop spans 15 amino acids. This TCR derives from a woman aged 55-70 years who had recovered from COVID-19. The chain has TRBV4-3 and TRBJ1-4; D is possibly TRBD1 (5 bases). Sequencing was done on a sample of peripheral blood. The CDR3 coding sequence is TGCGCCAGCAGCCAAGATACGCAGGGTGGGGAAAAACTGTTTTTT. Protein product: CASSQDTQGGEKLFF.